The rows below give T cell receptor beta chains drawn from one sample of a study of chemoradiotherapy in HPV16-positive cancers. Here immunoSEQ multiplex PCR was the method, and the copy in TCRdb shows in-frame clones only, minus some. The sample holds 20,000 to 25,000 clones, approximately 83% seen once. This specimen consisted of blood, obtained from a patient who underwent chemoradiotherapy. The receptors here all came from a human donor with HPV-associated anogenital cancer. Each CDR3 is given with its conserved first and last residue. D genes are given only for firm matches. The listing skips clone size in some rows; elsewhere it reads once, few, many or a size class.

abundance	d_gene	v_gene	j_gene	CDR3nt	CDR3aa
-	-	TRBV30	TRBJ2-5	TGTGCCTGGAGTCCTCGGACGGGCGGAGTGGGGGAGACCCAGTACTTC	CAWSPRTGGVGETQYF
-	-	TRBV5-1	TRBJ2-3	TGCGCCAGCAGCAAGGGGAGGCTGGGAGATACGCAGTATTTT	CASSKGRLGDTQYF
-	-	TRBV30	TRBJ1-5	TGTGCCTGGAGTCCCCGAGGCGTGTATAGCAATCAGCCCCAGCATTTT	CAWSPRGVYSNQPQHF
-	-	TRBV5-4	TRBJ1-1	TGTGCCAGCGTGGGGGGAGCTGGGACTGAAGCTTTCTTT	CASVGGAGTEAFF
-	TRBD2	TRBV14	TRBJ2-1	TGTGCCAGCAGCCAAGCGGGGGGAACGGGGTACAATGAGCAGTTCTTC	CASSQAGGTGYNEQFF
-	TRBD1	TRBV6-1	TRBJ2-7	TGTGCCAGCAGTGAGAGGACAGGGGGTCCCTACGAGCAGTACTTC	CASSERTGGPYEQYF
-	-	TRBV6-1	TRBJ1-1	TGTGCCAGCAGTGACCCCCGGGTTAACACTGAAGCTTTCTTT	CASSDPRVNTEAFF
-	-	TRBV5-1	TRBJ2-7	TGCGCCAGCAGCCCCGTGGGGGATTACGAGCAGTACTTC	CASSPVGDYEQYF
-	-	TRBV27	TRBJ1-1	TGTGCCAGCAGTCCGCACCTGGACACTAGGGTCACTGAAGCTTTCTTT	CASSPHLDTRVTEAFF
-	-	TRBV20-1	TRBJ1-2	TGCAGTGCTAGAGTGCGTCAAGGCTACACCTTC	CSARVRQGYTF
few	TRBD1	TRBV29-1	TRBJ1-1	TGCAGCGTTCCCACAGGCCGGGACAGGGGCCTTGGGACTGAAGCTTTCTTT	CSVPTGRDRGLGTEAFF
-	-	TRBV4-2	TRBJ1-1	TGTGCCAGCAGCTTGGAGCCTTGGTGGTTGGTCACTGAAGCTTTCTTT	CASSLEPWWLVTEAFF